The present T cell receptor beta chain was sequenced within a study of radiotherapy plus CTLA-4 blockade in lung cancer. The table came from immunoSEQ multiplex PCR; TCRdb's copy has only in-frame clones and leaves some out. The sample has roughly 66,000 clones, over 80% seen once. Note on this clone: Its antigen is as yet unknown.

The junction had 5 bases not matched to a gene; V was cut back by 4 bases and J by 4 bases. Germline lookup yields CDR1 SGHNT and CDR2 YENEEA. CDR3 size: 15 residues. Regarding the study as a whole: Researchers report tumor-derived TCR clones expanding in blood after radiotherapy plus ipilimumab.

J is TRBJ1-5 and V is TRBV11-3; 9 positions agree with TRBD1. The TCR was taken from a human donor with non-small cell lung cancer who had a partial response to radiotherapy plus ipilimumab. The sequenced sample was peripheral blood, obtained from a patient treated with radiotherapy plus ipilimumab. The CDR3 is CASSSTGGHNQPQHF. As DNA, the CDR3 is TGTGCCAGCAGCTCAACAGGGGGCCATAATCAGCCCCAGCATTTT.